The 2 T cell receptor beta chains given below trace back to one sample, sequenced in a study of T cell responses to AZD1222 COVID-19 vaccine. Using immunoSEQ multiplex PCR, the repertoire was profiled, and TCRdb retains in-frame clones only, with some absent. The profile shows some 63,000 clones, approximately 92% of them singletons. Sample: peripheral blood, taken 28 days after the second AZD1222 dose. The source of these receptors is an adult who received the AZD1222 COVID-19 vaccine.

The chain joins TRBV29-1 to TRBJ1-2, with TRBD1 as a possible D gene (6 bases). The V and J ends lost 6 bases and 2 bases respectively, with 10 bases between them. CDR1 is SQVTM and CDR2 is ANQGSEA in the germline V gene. The CDR3 contains 12 residues. CDR3 amino acids: CSVEDSNYGYTF. In DNA form, the CDR3 reads TGCAGCGTCGAGGACAGCAACTATGGCTACACCTTC.

J is TRBJ2-1 and V is TRBV7-8, with 8 positions matching TRBD2. V was pared by 2 bases and J by 5 bases, with 11 bases of the junction left unmatched. The length of the CDR3 is 17 residues. Germline CDR1 and CDR2: SGHVS and FQNEAQ. The CDR3 nucleotides are TGTGCCAGCAGCTTAACCCCCTTAATGCGGGAGGACAATGAGCAGTTCTTC. Translating it yields CASSLTPLMREDNEQFF.